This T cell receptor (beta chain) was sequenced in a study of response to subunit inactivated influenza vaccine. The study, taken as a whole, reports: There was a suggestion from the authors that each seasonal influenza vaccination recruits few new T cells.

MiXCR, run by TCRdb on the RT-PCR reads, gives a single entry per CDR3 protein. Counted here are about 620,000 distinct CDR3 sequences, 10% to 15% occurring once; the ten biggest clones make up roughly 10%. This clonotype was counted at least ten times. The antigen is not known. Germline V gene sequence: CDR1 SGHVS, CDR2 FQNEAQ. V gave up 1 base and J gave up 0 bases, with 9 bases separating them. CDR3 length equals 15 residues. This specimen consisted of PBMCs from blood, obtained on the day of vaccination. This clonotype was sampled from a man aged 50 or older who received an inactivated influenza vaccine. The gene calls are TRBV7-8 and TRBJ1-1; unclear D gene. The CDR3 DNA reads TGTGCCAGCAGCTTAGTCCCCGGGTTGAACACTGAAGCTTTCTTT. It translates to CASSLVPGLNTEAFF.